Described below is a single TCR beta chain sequence and its context. Clones were sequenced by immunoSEQ multiplex PCR, and TCRdb holds only the in-frame ones, with some missing. Of under 350,000 clones listed, 75% to 90% are singletons. CDR3 length: 13 amino acids. Per germline, CDR1 SQVTM and CDR2 ANQGSEA. Trimming took 7 bases from V and 6 from J; bases not matched to a gene: 4. The sample comes from a study of blood T cell repertoires in COVID-19. The sample consisted of PBMCs or T cells enriched from blood (not recorded which). The sequence was collected from a woman aged 40 to 50 who had recovered from COVID-19. The rearrangement links TRBV29-1 to TRBJ1-4, with TRBD1 matching over 11 bases. CDR3 sequence (DNA): TGCAGCGGAATGGGACAGGGGGATGAAAAACTGTTTTTT. Translated, it gives CSGMGQGDEKLFF. The variable domain in full, completed from reference TRBV29-1 and TRBJ1-4, reads SAVISQKPSRDICQRGTSLTIQCQVDSQVTMMFWYRQQPGQSLTLIATANQGSEATYESGFVIDKFPISRPNLTFSTLTVSNMSPEDSSIYLCSGMGQGDEKLFFGSGTQLSVL.